A selection of T cell receptor beta chains follows, all from one sample in a study of shared clonotypes between healthy human individuals. Assay: immunoSEQ multiplex PCR; the TCRdb copy retains only in-frame clones and omits some. The profile covers over a million clones, with roughly 96% appearing a single time and roughly 1.1% taken by the ten largest. Sequenced input: naive CD4+ T cells sorted from blood. The origin of the receptors is a man aged 30 to 45 in good health. CDR3s include the opening cysteine and the closing phenylalanine or tryptophan. The D gene is left open where the match is weak. The size of a clone is reported for some rows only, either as once, few or many, or as a class for expanded clones.

v_call	j_call	clone_size	d_call	cdr3_nt	cdr3_aa
TRBV11-2	TRBJ1-1	-	-	TGTGCCAGCAGCTACCTAGCAGGGCCTTACACTGAAGCTTTCTTT	CASSYLAGPYTEAFF
TRBV6-1	TRBJ2-3	once	-	TGTGCCAGCCCTAGGGGAACAGGGAAGGATACGCAGTATTTT	CASPRGTGKDTQYF
TRBV5-4	TRBJ2-3	-	-	TGTGCCAGCAGCCTCTACACAGATACGCAGTATTTT	CASSLYTDTQYF
TRBV9	TRBJ2-7	-	TRBD2	TGTGCCAGCAGCGTACAAGACGGGGGGACCTACGAGCAGTACTTC	CASSVQDGGTYEQYF
TRBV10-3	TRBJ2-3	-	TRBD2	TGTGCCATCACGAGCGGGAGGAGTCTAGGCGGTACGCAGTATTTT	CAITSGRSLGGTQYF
TRBV7-2	TRBJ2-4	-	TRBD2	TGTGCCAGCAGCTTAGTTCCGGGAGGCGCCAAAAACATTCAGTACTTC	CASSLVPGGAKNIQYF
TRBV5-4	TRBJ2-5	once	TRBD1	TGTGCCAGCAGCCCCGGACAGGGGTCACTAGAGACCCAGTACTTC	CASSPGQGSLETQYF
TRBV25-1	TRBJ2-1	-	-	TGTGCCAGCAGTGGCAGGGGTAAACTCCGCTACAATGAGCAGTTCTTC	CASSGRGKLRYNEQFF
TRBV9	TRBJ2-3	-	-	TGTGCCAGCAGCGGACTGACTATTTTCGATACGCAGTATTTT	CASSGLTIFDTQYF
TRBV6-5	TRBJ1-2	-	-	TGTGCCAGCAGTCACTTAGGGACCCAAATCAACTATGGCTACACCTTC	CASSHLGTQINYGYTF
TRBV6-5	TRBJ1-1	-	-	TGTGCCAGCAGGGGGTACATGAACACTGAAGCTTTCTTT	CASRGYMNTEAFF
TRBV7-2	TRBJ2-2	-	TRBD1	TGTGCCAGCAGTCAGAGTGCCGCAGACAGGGGTACCGGGGAGCTGTTTTTT	CASSQSAADRGTGELFF
TRBV6-6	TRBJ1-1	-	-	TGTGCCAGCAGTTACGGCCAGCCAGAAGCTTTCTTT	CASSYGQPEAFF
TRBV19	TRBJ1-2	-	TRBD1	TGTGCCAGTAGTACCTCCGGACAGGTCTGGGGCTACACCTTC	CASSTSGQVWGYTF
TRBV6-5	TRBJ1-3	-	-	TGTGCCAGCAGCCGCTTTCTATCTGGAAACACCATATATTTT	CASSRFLSGNTIYF
TRBV11-2	TRBJ1-5	-	-	TGTGCCAGCAGCTTGGGACTTAATCAGCCCCAGCATTTT	CASSLGLNQPQHF
TRBV7-9	TRBJ2-7	-	-	TGTGCCAGCAGTCAGGGGTCCGACGGGAGAAGAGACGAGCAGTACTTC	CASSQGSDGRRDEQYF
TRBV4-3	TRBJ2-2	-	TRBD2	TGCGCCAGCAGCCAACGGGAGGGCACCGGGGAGCTGTTTTTT	CASSQREGTGELFF
TRBV6-1	TRBJ2-5	-	TRBD1	TGTGCCAGCAGCCGGGACAGGGCACAAGAGACCCAGTACTTC	CASSRDRAQETQYF
TRBV6-1	TRBJ2-1	-	-	TGTGCCAGCAGTGAAGGGGCAGGGAAGTACAATGAGCAGTTCTTC	CASSEGAGKYNEQFF
TRBV28	TRBJ1-2	once	TRBD1	TGTGCCTGCACCGGACAGGGGAACTATGGCTACACCTTC	CACTGQGNYGYTF
TRBV28	TRBJ2-3	-	TRBD2	TGTGCCAGCAGTTCGCCCGTAATAGCGGGAGCGCGCACAGATACGCAGTATTTT	CASSSPVIAGARTDTQYF
TRBV2	TRBJ2-4	once	-	TGTGCCAGCACTCCGAATATAGCCAAAAACATTCAGTACTTC	CASTPNIAKNIQYF
TRBV19	TRBJ2-7	once	-	TGTGCCAGTAGTATTTTTGGGGGTCTCTCCTACGAGCAGTACTTC	CASSIFGGLSYEQYF
TRBV5-1	TRBJ2-7	once	TRBD2	TGCGCCAGCAGCTTGGAGGCTAGCGGTTTCTCCTACGAGCAGTACTTC	CASSLEASGFSYEQYF
TRBV10-2	TRBJ2-4	-	-	TGCGCCAGCAGTGAGCAGTCTAGCGCGAGGGAAAACATTCAGTACTTC	CASSEQSSARENIQYF
TRBV4-3	TRBJ2-1	-	-	TGCGCCAGCAGCCAAGTACCAGTTAACAATGAGCAGTTCTTC	CASSQVPVNNEQFF
TRBV29-1	TRBJ2-1	-	-	TGCAGCGTTGACAGCCAAAGGACCTCCTGGAGGAATGAGCAGTTCTTC	CSVDSQRTSWRNEQFF
TRBV28	TRBJ1-1	-	TRBD1	TGTGCCAGCAGTCCCCGGACAGGGGGGTACACTGAAGCTTTCTTT	CASSPRTGGYTEAFF
TRBV15	TRBJ2-7	-	-	TGTGCCACCAGCAGAGATAAGGGGTACGAGCAGTACTTC	CATSRDKGYEQYF
TRBV5-1	TRBJ2-5	-	TRBD2	TGCGCCAGCAGCTTTTATAGCGGGAGCCAAGAGACCCAGTACTTC	CASSFYSGSQETQYF
TRBV9	TRBJ2-1	-	-	TGTGCCAGCAGCGTAGTACAAGCCTCCTACAATGAGCAGTTCTTC	CASSVVQASYNEQFF
TRBV15	TRBJ2-1	-	TRBD2	TGTGCCACCAGCAGAGGGAGGGCGGGGGGCTACAATGAGCAGTTCTTC	CATSRGRAGGYNEQFF
TRBV29-1	TRBJ2-5	-	-	TGCAGCGTTGTCGGGGGGCAGGAGACCCAGTACTTC	CSVVGGQETQYF
TRBV5-1	TRBJ1-1	-	TRBD1	TGCGCCAGCAGCCCCGGCTGGACAGGGAGGAACACTGAAGCTTTCTTT	CASSPGWTGRNTEAFF
TRBV28	TRBJ2-6	-	-	TGTGCCAGCACCAAAGGCCGACAGGTTAGTTCTGGGGCCAACGTCCTGACTTTC	CASTKGRQVSSGANVLTF
TRBV18	TRBJ2-3	-	TRBD2	TGTGCCAGCTCCATCAACACGGGACTAGCAACAGATACGCAGTATTTT	CASSINTGLATDTQYF
TRBV18	TRBJ2-2	-	TRBD2	TGTGCCAGCTCACCTTTGGCTAGCGGGAGTAACACCGGGGAGCTGTTTTTT	CASSPLASGSNTGELFF
TRBV9	TRBJ1-4	-	-	TGTGCCAGCAGCGCGAGGGGCGGCAGGGGTAATGAAAAACTGTTTTTT	CASSARGGRGNEKLFF
TRBV29-1	TRBJ2-4	-	-	TGCAGCATCTTAGGGGATCTAGCCAAAAACATTCAGTACTTC	CSILGDLAKNIQYF
TRBV7-9	TRBJ2-2	-	TRBD2	TGTGCCAGCTTACTAGCGGGAGCTCTCGGCACCGGGGAGCTGTTTTTT	CASLLAGALGTGELFF
TRBV5-4	TRBJ2-5	-	TRBD2	TGTGCCAGCAGCTTGGTGGCGGGAGCACCGCAAGAGACCCAGTACTTC	CASSLVAGAPQETQYF
TRBV2	TRBJ2-7	-	-	TGTGCCAGCAGTACCCCCGGAGACGTAGTTCAAGTTACCCACGAGCAGTACTTC	CASSTPGDVVQVTHEQYF
TRBV2	TRBJ1-2	-	-	TGTGCCAGCAGTGTAACAGTGAACTATGGCTACACCTTC	CASSVTVNYGYTF
TRBV5-1	TRBJ2-5	-	-	TGCGCCAGCAGCTCACACCCCCAATTCGAGACCCAGTACTTC	CASSSHPQFETQYF
TRBV6-5	TRBJ2-7	-	-	TGTGCCAGCAGGGCAGGGTTCGGCGAGCAGTACTTC	CASRAGFGEQYF
TRBV7-3	TRBJ1-5	-	-	TGTGCCAGCAGCTTAGGACCGAATCAGCCCCAGCATTTT	CASSLGPNQPQHF
TRBV6-5	TRBJ2-2	-	-	TGTGCCAGCAGTTACTACGAATTCGGAGGCGGCGGGGAGCTGTTTTTT	CASSYYEFGGGGELFF
TRBV12-2	TRBJ2-1	-	-	TGTGCAAGTCGCCAAGGACTAGCGGGAGGGCCGGATTCCTACAATGAGCAGTTCTTC	CASRQGLAGGPDSYNEQFF
TRBV5-1	TRBJ2-2	-	-	TGCGCCAGCAGCTTCGGCGGGACCGGGGAGCTGTTTTTT	CASSFGGTGELFF
TRBV27	TRBJ2-2	-	TRBD2	TGTGCCAGCAGGGGGTCGGGGGGAGTGACCGGGGAGCTGTTTTTT	CASRGSGGVTGELFF
TRBV7-9	TRBJ2-1	-	TRBD2	TGTGCCAGCAGCTTAGGTTTGGCGGGAGGGCCTAAGAATGAGCAGTTCTTC	CASSLGLAGGPKNEQFF
TRBV7-9	TRBJ1-2	-	-	TGTGCCAGCAGCTTAGCAGGCCGGTCTTTACGTGGCTACACCTTC	CASSLAGRSLRGYTF
TRBV7-2	TRBJ2-7	-	-	TGTGCCAGCGGGGGGCGGAATTCCTACGAGCAGTACTTC	CASGGRNSYEQYF
TRBV5-4	TRBJ2-7	-	TRBD1	TGTGCCAGCAGCTTGGGACAGGGAAACCACGAGCAGTACTTC	CASSLGQGNHEQYF
TRBV28	TRBJ1-5	-	TRBD1	TGTGCCTGCATGAAGGCAGGGGGCTATCAGCCCCAGCATTTT	CACMKAGGYQPQHF
TRBV28	TRBJ2-2	once	-	TGTGCCAGCAGTTTATGGGCACCGAACACCGGGGAGCTGTTTTTT	CASSLWAPNTGELFF
TRBV18	TRBJ2-7	-	TRBD1	TGTGCCAGCTCACAGGACAGGGAAATCTCCGAGCAGTACTTC	CASSQDREISEQYF